This TCR beta chain is drawn from a study of chemoradiotherapy in HPV16-positive cancers. Study-level background: A couple of HPV16-positive patients' cells yielded candidate HPV-specific clones and common motifs. Study results and caveats: Functional assays defining HPV-specific T cells used only two HPV16-positive patients. Non-HPV-specific T cells did not expand in tumors during treatment, whereas candidate HPV-specific clones and E7-related motifs did.

Repertoires were sampled repeatedly during chemoradiotherapy. Sequencing was performed with immunoSEQ multiplex PCR; in TCRdb, only in-frame clones are kept and a portion is missing. The table lists under 15,000 clones, 89% of them singletons. Note on this clone: Its antigen is currently unknown.

The germline gives CDR1 SGHRS, CDR2 YFSETQ. J gave up 8 bases and V 2 bases, and 16 bases lay outside the gene matches. The CDR3 has 18 residues. The V call is TRBV5-1, the J call TRBJ1-4, with 9 bases fitting TRBD1. This clonotype was obtained from a human donor with HPV-associated anogenital cancer. The sequencing used blood, collected from a patient who underwent chemoradiotherapy. CDR3 DNA: TGCGCCAGCAGCTTACTCGGTCCCGGGACAGGGATTACGGAAAAACTGTTTTTT. Protein product: CASSLLGPGTGITEKLFF.